The present T cell receptor (beta chain) was sequenced within a study of T cells in Graves' hyperthyroidism and ophthalmopathy (dated by TCRdb to between 2018 and 2020). Regarding the research as a whole: Peripheral blood samples were taken at the time of initial diagnosis, prior to any treatment. A discovery cohort of about a hundred patients, approximately 45 with Graves' ophthalmopathy and about 60 with stable Graves' hyperthyroidism, was used to find distinguishing TCR V-J signatures. Prospective prediction of ophthalmopathy was tested in an independent validation cohort of some 20 hyperthyroidism patients and some 17 patients who later progressed to ophthalmopathy. For training and testing, the 100 or so patients in the discovery cohort were randomly divided in a 7:3 ratio. In addition, the study compared T-cell repertoires in thyroid tissue and in blood from a handful of Graves' hyperthyroidism patients. After blood sampling, hyperthyroidism patients were treated with methimazole at a starting dose of 30 mg daily, and ophthalmopathy patients were treated with high-dose intravenous methylprednisolone. TCR Vbeta CDR3 sequencing of 120 to 150 peripheral blood samples (fewer than 45 ophthalmopathy, approximately 80 hyperthyroidism and roughly 17 progressor patients) is reported in the paper.

TCR beta CDR3 regions were amplified from RNA transcripts. The first round of RT-PCR for the TCR CDR3 was performed with the HTBI primer set and the Qiagen OneStep RT-PCR kit. Libraries were constructed in a second round of multiplex PCR, after which size selection and purification were performed. Paired-end sequencing of the libraries was performed with 100 bp reads on an Illumina HiSeq2000. Per the authors' processing: SOAPnuke was used to process the raw data, removing reads that contained adapters or uncalled bases, had a mean Phred below 15, or lacked an exact match to the constant primer or identifier. COPE v1.2.5 was used to merge high-quality paired reads, and clonotypes were defined as unique nucleotide sequences. MiTCR v1.1 was used to align clonotypes to the IMGT TRBV, TRBD and TRBJ reference segments. Only V-J combinations with frequency above 0.0001, covering 98% to 99.2% of repertoires, were analysed. A TCS score was defined as the ratio between F50 (clonal expansion) and ExV (chaos), using BLOSUM62-based TCRdist between CDR3 peptides within each V-J. Welch's t-statistics and random forest reduced 514 V-J features to 13, which were used in a naive Bayes classifier (R e1071). TCRdb took the public reads, trimmed them with fastp at Q25, ran MiXCR for clone calling and kept in-frame beta chains. Every CDR3 protein is listed once, alongside the most common genes and DNA of its rows. TCRdb's processing, not the authors', yielded these V and J calls. The sample table records hundreds of thousands of distinct CDR3 sequences; around 19% of these occur just once. Approximately 15% of the sample is taken by the ten largest.

Overall results and qualifications from the work: Sample size was not statistically predetermined, and investigators were not blinded to group allocation. In validation, progression to ophthalmopathy was predicted by the model with approximately 67% sensitivity and roughly 72% specificity, a median of approximately 6.5 months before onset. Ophthalmopathy was separated from stable hyperthyroidism by a 13 V-J signature model, with over 85% sensitivity and about 84% specificity obtained in cross-validation and 80%/75% obtained in testing. Blood samples also contained most of the expanded thyroid clonotypes (frequency above 0.001), which suggests that blood repertoires may reflect thyroid immune responses.

This clonotype was observed a few times. What this receptor recognizes is not known. No much larger clonotype is one base removed from it; base qualities were not supplied. The hyperthyroidism patients were between 18 and 65 years old and newly diagnosed, with a disease duration of less than 2 months. Exclusion was applied to patients with uncontrolled infections, other autoimmune diseases, pregnancy or lactation. Diagnoses were established on the basis of clinical symptoms, serum thyroxine and TRAb, thyroid ultrasound, and orbital computed tomography. Blood from progressor patients was drawn when they were first diagnosed with hyperthyroidism, before any ophthalmopathy symptoms appeared. PBMCs were separated from roughly 10 ml of fresh peripheral blood using Ficoll-Paque density gradient centrifugation. Patients classed as progressors first received a Graves' hyperthyroidism diagnosis and then went on to develop ophthalmopathy during follow-up. Total RNA was extracted with Trizol reagent, and quality was checked on an Agilent 2100 Bioanalyzer.

Sequencing was performed on blood. This clonotype was sampled from a woman aged 45-65 years with Graves' hyperthyroidism that later progressed to Graves' ophthalmopathy.

The nucleotides are TGCAGTGCTTGGGTTTTACCCGGATTAGAGACCCAGTACTTC. It is translated as CSAWVLPGLETQYF. The sequence links TRBV20-1 to TRBJ2-5, with the D gene too uncertain to name. At the junction V is shortened by 5 bases and J by 4 bases, with 17 bases in between. From cysteine to phenylalanine, the CDR3 is 14 amino acids long. The kept DNA is CDR3 alone, 42 bases in frame from the first base. CDR1 and CDR2, per the germline V gene (reference sequence), are DFQATT and SNEGSKA.